This is a list of T cell receptor beta chains from one sample in a study of blood T cell repertoires in COVID-19. Libraries were prepared by immunoSEQ multiplex PCR; TCRdb keeps only in-frame clonotypes and omits some of them. Found here are roughly 140,000 clones, roughly 85% of them singletons; the top ten hold roughly 2.9%. Sequencing input: peripheral blood. The source of these receptors is a man aged 50-60 years with acute or convalescent COVID-19. CDR3s include the opening cysteine and the closing phenylalanine or tryptophan. The order of the fields is J gene, clone size, V gene, D gene, CDR3 protein, CDR3 DNA. The D gene is left open where the match is weak. Clone size, where shown, is once, few, many, or a class for clones that have expanded.

>TRBJ2-1|-|TRBV2|-
CASRAPISYNEQFF
TGTGCCAGCAGGGCCCCGATCTCCTACAATGAGCAGTTCTTC
>TRBJ2-3|-|TRBV18|-
CASSTGLEDTQYF
TGTGCCAGCTCAACAGGGCTGGAAGATACGCAGTATTTT
>TRBJ1-2|-|TRBV7-3|-
CASSPGEGYGYTF
TGTGCCAGCAGCCCCGGCGAGGGCTATGGCTACACCTTC
>TRBJ2-7|-|TRBV5-6|-
CASSFGRGNYEQYF
TGTGCCAGCAGCTTCGGACGGGGTAACTACGAGCAGTACTTC
>TRBJ2-7|-|TRBV5-4|-
CASSRDSYEQYF
TGTGCCAGCAGCCGCGACAGTTACGAGCAGTACTTC
>TRBJ1-2|-|TRBV30|-
CAWSPGGNYGYTF
TGTGCCTGGAGCCCCGGGGGAAACTATGGCTACACCTTC
>TRBJ2-1|-|TRBV7-8|-
CASSLALAYNEQFF
TGTGCCAGCAGCTTAGCTCTAGCCTACAATGAGCAGTTCTTC
>TRBJ1-2|-|TRBV5-1|-
CASSLGAGDGYGYTF
TGCGCCAGCAGCTTGGGAGCAGGGGACGGCTATGGCTACACCTTC
>TRBJ2-7|-|TRBV11-3|-
CASSLEGAEGYNEQYF
TGTGCCAGCAGCTTAGAAGGTGCGGAGGGTTACAACGAGCAGTACTTC
>TRBJ2-5|-|TRBV5-1|-
CASSLGPGIGETQYF
TGCGCCAGCAGCTTAGGTCCAGGGATCGGAGAGACCCAGTACTTC
>TRBJ2-3|-|TRBV4-1|TRBD2
CASSQASGRSPSTDTQYF
TGCGCCAGCAGCCAAGCTAGCGGGAGGTCACCTAGCACAGATACGCAGTATTTT
>TRBJ1-6|-|TRBV3-1/TRBV3-2|-
CASALQGTYNSPLHF
TGTGCCAGCGCGCTACAGGGAACCTATAATTCACCCCTCCACTTT
>TRBJ1-2|-|TRBV21-1|-
CVRKKHYGYTF
TGTGTTCGAAAAAAGCACTATGGCTACACCTTC
>TRBJ2-1|-|TRBV28|TRBD2
CASSLNTETSVRDEQFF
TGTGCCAGCAGTCTGAATACCGAGACTAGCGTCAGGGATGAGCAGTTCTTC
>TRBJ2-5|-|TRBV3-1/TRBV3-2|-
CASSQEYGETQYF
TGTGCCAGCAGCCAAGAGTATGGCGAGACCCAGTACTTC
>TRBJ1-4|-|TRBV30|-
CACDRANEKLFF
TGTGCCTGCGACAGAGCTAATGAAAAACTGTTTTTT
>TRBJ2-1|-|TRBV4-2|-
CASSQEGMETYNEQFF
TGTGCCAGCAGCCAGGAGGGAATGGAAACCTACAATGAGCAGTTCTTC
>TRBJ2-7|-|TRBV20-1|TRBD1
CSASTGGSYEQYF
TGCAGTGCTAGTACAGGGGGCTCCTACGAGCAGTACTTC
>TRBJ2-7|once|TRBV20-1|-
CSASVGQHYEQYF
TGCAGTGCTAGTGTGGGGCAGCACTACGAGCAGTACTTC
>TRBJ2-2|-|TRBV28|-
CASNSATGELFF
TGTGCCAGCAATAGCGCCACCGGGGAGCTGTTTTTT
>TRBJ1-1|-|TRBV10-1|-
CASTQAKGHVNTEAFF
TGCGCCAGCACCCAAGCCAAGGGACACGTGAACACTGAAGCTTTCTTT
>TRBJ2-1|-|TRBV5-5|-
CASSLGGIEQFF
TGTGCCAGCAGCTTGGGAGGGATTGAGCAGTTCTTC
>TRBJ2-7|-|TRBV30|-
CAWTADSYEQYF
TGTGCCTGGACAGCGGACTCCTACGAGCAGTACTTC
>TRBJ2-2|-|TRBV6-1|-
CASSGRGGPNTGELFF
TGTGCCAGCAGTGGCCGAGGAGGACCGAACACCGGGGAGCTGTTTTTT
>TRBJ1-2|-|TRBV15|TRBD1
CATSSRTGGLGGYTF
TGTGCCACCAGCAGCCGGACAGGGGGCTTAGGTGGCTACACCTTC
>TRBJ2-7|-|TRBV2|-
CASQGVSYEQYF
TGTGCCTCCCAAGGGGTAAGCTACGAGCAGTACTTC
>TRBJ2-2|once|TRBV11-2|TRBD1
CASVTGDLSGELFF
TGTGCCAGCGTGACAGGGGATCTTTCCGGGGAGCTGTTTTTT
>TRBJ1-5|-|TRBV6-5|-
CASRDLGGQPQHF
TGTGCCAGCAGGGACCTCGGAGGGCAGCCCCAGCATTTT
>TRBJ2-7|-|TRBV24-1|-
CATSDPGQIEQYF
TGTGCCACCAGTGACCCGGGACAAATCGAGCAGTACTTC
>TRBJ1-6|-|TRBV2|-
CASSVPPEAGSPLHF
-
>TRBJ2-1|-|TRBV5-4|-
CASRSGSLGEQFF
TGTGCCAGCAGATCGGGATCCCTCGGTGAGCAGTTCTTC
>TRBJ1-4|-|TRBV6-1|-
CASSEHHGVRDEKLFF
TGTGCCAGCAGTGAGCACCATGGGGTGAGGGATGAAAAACTGTTTTTT
>TRBJ1-2|-|TRBV29-1|-
CSVEGRVFGYTF
TGCAGCGTTGAGGGTCGGGTATTTGGCTACACCTTC
>TRBJ2-3|-|TRBV4-1|-
CASSQGAVSISTDTQYF
TGCGCCAGCAGCCAAGGGGCAGTCTCAATTAGCACAGATACGCAGTATTTT
>TRBJ1-4|-|TRBV7-2|TRBD1
CASSLLRDSEKLFF
TGTGCCAGCAGCTTACTCCGGGACAGTGAAAAACTGTTTTTT
>TRBJ2-3|-|TRBV7-3|-
CASSLNRVTDTQYF
TGTGCCAGCAGTCTCAACAGGGTCACAGATACGCAGTATTTT
>TRBJ1-2|-|TRBV5-6|TRBD1
CASSPRTGGHYGYTF
TGTGCCAGCAGCCCTAGGACAGGGGGGCACTATGGCTACACCTTC
>TRBJ2-1|-|TRBV18|TRBD2
CASSPGAGVYNEQFF
TGTGCCAGCTCACCGGGTGCGGGAGTCTACAATGAGCAGTTCTTC
>TRBJ1-6|-|TRBV2|TRBD1
CASSIPGQAISSPLHF
TGTGCCAGCAGTATCCCGGGACAGGCGATTTCGTCACCCCTCCACTTT
>TRBJ2-3|-|TRBV5-1|-
CASSLAGDSTDTQYF
TGCGCCAGCAGCTTGGCAGGGGACAGCACAGATACGCAGTATTTT